The entry below gives a single T cell receptor beta chain sequence along with its context. Its antigen remains undetermined. Per-nucleotide qualities are absent, and no much larger clonotype sits a single base away. These data originate in a study of post-analysis software for immune sequencing data (dated by TCRdb to about 2015). Regarding the study in general: Disease courses on record covered relapsing-remitting, secondary progressive and progressive-relapsing multiple sclerosis, though some patients had no subtype annotation. The multiple sclerosis patient repertoires were compared with roughly twelve previously published healthy control repertoires from donors aged about 6 to 26 years. A subset of samples was prepared in parallel using single-end sample barcoding, then pooled and co-amplified after Illumina adapter ligation. Results and caveats for the whole study, not just this receptor: The multiple sclerosis patient group was slightly younger than the control group. Multiple sclerosis patients had significantly lower normalized Chao1 diversity than controls, a result that suggests substantial peripheral T-cell clonal expansion. Strong co-clustering of samples prepared in the same batch was shown by direct clustering with F measure, prompting a batch-effect correction.

To demonstrate the VDJtools post-analysis software, TCR beta repertoires were profiled from the peripheral blood of roughly 12 young patients with multiple sclerosis. Multiple sclerosis patients were children and adolescents aged roughly 6 to 16 years. Receptor amplification or capture employed PCR. Sequencing was carried out with an Illumina HiSeq 2500. To reduce PCR and sequencing biases, unique molecular identifiers were incorporated into the TCR beta cDNA libraries. Every 1 to 10 million input T cells yielded approximately 500,000 cDNA molecules, meaning each molecule approximated one T cell. The patient libraries were prepared and sequenced using the same protocol as the earlier healthy control dataset. Within a given batch, samples were prepared together, multiplexed and sequenced on the same HiSeq lane. Under the source paper's analysis protocol: Raw barcoded reads were processed with MIGEC, discarding single-read molecular identifier groups before consensus assembly and CDR3 extraction. Clonotype tables were post-analysed with VDJtools, normalizing diversity by down-sampling all datasets to the smallest sample size. Repertoire overlap clustering matched CDR3 amino acid but not nucleotide sequences to correct batch-related cross-sample contamination. The public reads were reanalyzed by TCRdb: fastp trimming at Q25, MiXCR alignment, in-frame beta chains only. For every CDR3 protein sequence, its rows merge into one entry that carries the most common genes and DNA. The V and J calls were determined by TCRdb, not by the authors. Here the sample has about 770,000 distinct CDR3 sequences; 46% occur a single time. Over 4.5% of the sample is held by the ten biggest clonotypes.

This clonotype was sampled from a girl under 18 with multiple sclerosis. Sequencing input: blood.

Here the CDR3 is given as CASSYEINAEAFF. At the DNA level, the sequence is TGTGCCAGCAGTTACGAGATTAACGCTGAAGCTTTCTTT. The chain was built from TRBV6-5 and TRBJ1-1, with the D gene call left open. Trimming takes 2 bases from V and 6 bases from J, and the germline ends sit 10 bases apart. There are 13 amino acids in the CDR3, from cysteine to phenylalanine inclusive. Just CDR3 DNA is preserved here, 39 bases in frame from base 1. As encoded in the germline V gene, CDR1 is MNHEY while CDR2 is SVGAGI.